Sequencing of this TCR beta chain was carried out in a study of low-dose radiotherapy and immunotherapy resistance in tumors. Background on the study: Cohort 1 received 0.5 Gy per fraction every 2 weeks, totaling 6.5 Gy. Ipilimumab 1 mg/kg every six weeks, together with nivolumab 240 mg every two weeks, was given intravenously to patients. The authors gave intravenous cyclophosphamide 200 mg/m2 every two weeks, one day before radiation and immunotherapy.

Documented time point: after trial treatment. The treatment denotes: LDRT plus nivolumab, ipilimumab, low-dose cyclophosphamide and aspirin (RACIN trial). In its sample, this clonotype was seen many times. The germline gives CDR1 LGHDT, CDR2 YNNKEL (reference sequence). The CDR3 extends over 14 amino acids. V lost 1 base to trimming and J lost 5 bases, with 12 bases between them. First-strand cDNA relied on TRAV- and TRBV-specific primers spanning alpha and beta chains. It was with a constant-region primer and a V-primer adapter that TCRs were amplified over roughly 19 PCR cycles. Each CDR3 protein gets one entry after TCRdb re-called the reads with MiXCR. The sample shows under 70,000 distinct CDR3 sequences, 20% to 25% of them seen only once.

Sequencing was performed on PBMCs, taken after low-dose radiotherapy plus immunotherapy. The chain joins TRBV3-1 to TRBJ2-7, with D perhaps matching TRBD1 (6 bases). This TCR was sampled from a male donor with prostate cancer. This chain's CDR3 is CASSQVTGNNEQYF. The DNA for the CDR3 is TGTGCCAGCAGCCAAGTAACAGGGAACAACGAGCAGTACTTC.